This TCR beta chain originates from a study of T cells in Graves' hyperthyroidism and ophthalmopathy. Broader study findings: Also found in blood were most expanded thyroid clonotypes above 0.001. Ophthalmopathy was identified by the model a median approximately 6.9 months ahead of onset.

Details on this clonotype: Its cognate antigen is unknown.

Amplification yielded TCR beta CDR3 regions, with RNA transcripts as the source. The primer set for the first-round RT-PCR of the TCR CDR3 was HTBI. TCRdb reprocessed the multiplex PCR reads via MiXCR and lists one record per CDR3 protein. Here the sample spans hundreds of thousands of distinct CDR3 sequences, approximately 17% being singletons. Pregnant or lactating patients were excluded, as were those with uncontrolled infection or other autoimmune disease. A roughly 9.1 ml volume of fresh peripheral blood provided the PBMCs. Germline CDR1 and CDR2: SGHTA and FQGNSA. V shed 6 bases and J shed 4 bases, with 21 bases lying between them. The CDR3 consists of 16 residues.

The origin of this receptor is a young woman with Graves' ophthalmopathy. The chain carries TRBV7-2 and TRBJ1-2; possibly TRBD1 for D (5 bases). Sequencing was carried out using blood. CDR3 region: CASSPLGHLKSYGYTF. The DNA for the CDR3 is TGTGCCAGCAGTCCCCTCGGACATCTCAAGAGCTATGGCTACACCTTC. The full variable domain, completed using reference TRBV7-2 and TRBJ1-2, is GAGVSQSPSNKVTEKGKDVELRCDPISGHTALYWYRQSLGQGLEFLIYFQGNSAPDKSGLPSDRFSAERTGGSVSTLTIQRTQQEDSAVYLCASSPLGHLKSYGYTFGSGTRLTVV.